The 26 T cell receptor beta chains given below trace back to one sample, sequenced in a study of blood T cell repertoires in COVID-19. Using immunoSEQ multiplex PCR, the repertoire was profiled, and TCRdb retains in-frame clones only, with some absent. The sample contains about 210,000 clones, roughly 79% of which appear only once. Specimen: PBMCs or T cells enriched from blood (not recorded which). The receptors come from a woman aged 50 to 60 with acute COVID-19.

The CDR3 is CASSYRENEKLFF. The DNA of the CDR3 is TGTGCCAGCAGTTACCGGGAGAATGAAAAACTGTTTTTT. The rearrangement uses TRBV6-6 and TRBJ1-4; D remains unclear. The germline gives CDR1 MNHNY, CDR2 SVGAGI (reference sequence). The ends were cut back, 2 bases at V and 5 bases at J, with 6 bases in the middle. The CDR3 runs to 13 residues.

The rearrangement joins TRBV4-1 to TRBJ2-7; TRBD2 matches at 9 bases. V dropped 2 bases and J dropped 5; count of bases not matched to a gene: 4. CDR1 and CDR2 (germline): MGHRA, YSYEKL. The CDR3 has 14 residues. The CDR3 is CASSQFRTSDEQYF. The CDR3 coding sequence is TGCGCCAGCAGCCAATTCCGGACTAGCGACGAGCAGTACTTC.

The chain recombines TRBV7-9 with TRBJ2-7, with TRBD1 matching 9 bases. Per the germline V gene, CDR1 is SEHNR and CDR2 is FQNEAQ (reference sequence). The CDR3 sequence is 18 residues long. Trimming took 1 base from V and 2 from J; bases not matched to a gene: 12. CDR3 nucleotide sequence: TGTGCCAGCAGCTTAGGAACGGGACAGGGATTCAAAACCTACGAGCAGTACTTC. This encodes CASSLGTGQGFKTYEQYF.

The chain is built from TRBV27 and TRBJ2-2; TRBD2 aligns across 9 bases. Germline values: CDR1 MNHEY, CDR2 SMNVEV (reference sequence). This CDR3 has 17 residues. V trimming: 5 bases; J trimming: 6 bases; junction bases outside the gene matches: 13. CDR3 DNA sequence: TGTGCCAGCAGTCTCGGGCGGGTAGCGGGGGTTGCCGGGGAGCTGTTTTTT. It translates to CASSLGRVAGVAGELFF.

This clone has a single count. The chain employs TRBV5-1 and TRBJ2-1; 16 nucleotides match TRBD2. The V gene's germline CDR1 is SGHRS and CDR2 YFSETQ. V lost 4 bases and J lost 6; bases outside the gene matches: 10. This CDR3 contains 18 residues. CDR3 sequence: CASSQPGLAGGPVNEQFF. DNA for the CDR3: TGCGCCAGCAGCCAGCCGGGACTAGCGGGGGGGCCGGTCAATGAGCAGTTCTTC.

This clone occurred a few times. The chain has TRBV10-3 and TRBJ1-2, with TRBD1 identical over 7 bases. The CDR3 runs 15 residues. Germline CDR1 ENHRY, CDR2 SYGVKD. V shed 0 bases, J shed 4 bases, and the junction held 5 bases outside the gene matches. CDR3 amino acids: CAISESTGASYGYTF. CDR3 in DNA: TGTGCCATCAGTGAGTCAACAGGGGCGAGCTATGGCTACACCTTC.

This sequence joins TRBV14 and TRBJ1-2, with D unclear. The CDR3 is made up of 13 amino acids. Per germline, CDR1 SGHDN and CDR2 FVKESK. Trimming pared 2 bases from V and 4 bases from J, leaving 8 bases between. The CDR3 DNA reads as TGTGCCAGCAGCCAAACTCCCCTCTATGGCTACACCTTC. This codes for CASSQTPLYGYTF.

As regards this clone: Other DNA sequences in the sample encode the same CDR3. This sequence joins TRBV6-5 and TRBJ1-2; 11 bases line up with TRBD1. Germline CDR1 and CDR2: MNHEY and SVGAGI. CDR3 length equals 14 residues. V trimming: 0 bases; J trimming: 7 bases; junction bases outside the gene matches: 1. This CDR3 reads CASSYSGQGAGYTF. The CDR3 nucleotides are TGTGCCAGCAGTTACTCCGGACAGGGGGCTGGCTACACCTTC.

J is TRBJ2-7 and V is TRBV10-3; TRBD1 matches 9 bases. The V and J ends lost 8 bases and 3 bases, in that order; junction bases with no gene match: 2. The CDR3 has 12 residues. Germline values: CDR1 ENHRY, CDR2 SYGVKD. Written as DNA, the CDR3 is TGTGCCATCGGACAGGGGCTCTACGAGCAGTACTTC. Residues: CAIGQGLYEQYF.

This clone was detected only a few times. V gene TRBV2 combines with J gene TRBJ1-3; TRBD1 matches 10 bases. Germline V gene data show CDR1 as SNHLY and CDR2 as FYNNEI. The V gene end was trimmed by 8 bases and the J gene end by 2 bases; junction bases not matched to a gene: 9. This CDR3 contains 16 residues. CDR3 in amino acids: CASRDRGILAGNTIYF. For the CDR3, the DNA is TGTGCCAGCCGGGACAGGGGAATTCTGGCTGGAAACACCATATATTTT.

The chain links TRBV10-3 to TRBJ2-5; D gene unclear. The ends were cut back, 3 bases at V and 4 bases at J, with 9 bases in the middle. CDR3 length: 13 residues. Per the germline V gene, CDR1 is ENHRY and CDR2 is SYGVKD. The CDR3 DNA follows: TGTGCCATCAGTGAAACCCGCGGAGAGACCCAGTACTTC. Translation: CAISETRGETQYF.

This clone was picked up one time. The chain links TRBV6-1 to TRBJ2-3, with a possible D match to TRBD1 (6 bases). The V and J ends lost 3 bases and 3 bases respectively, with 10 bases between them. In germline, CDR1 is MNHNS, CDR2 SASEGT. There are 14 residues in the CDR3. DNA of the CDR3: TGTGCCAGCAGTGACGACCAGGGGACAGATACGCAGTATTTT. Protein product: CASSDDQGTDTQYF.

There are many counts of this clone. This chain connects TRBV5-1 to TRBJ2-1; 9 positions agree with TRBD2. This CDR3 comprises 17 residues. Per germline, CDR1 SGHRS and CDR2 YFSETQ. Losses at the gene ends were 0 bases for V and 1 base for J; bases not matched to a gene: 5. The CDR3 coding sequence is TGCGCCAGCAGCTTGGTATACGCGGGAGGGTCCTACAATGAGCAGTTCTTC. Its protein product is CASSLVYAGGSYNEQFF. Full variable domain (missing parts from reference TRBV5-1 and TRBJ2-1): KAGVTQTPRYLIKTRGQQVTLSCSPISGHRSVSWYQQTPGQGLQFLFEYFSETQRNKGNFPGRFSGRQFSNSRSEMNVSTLELGDSALYLCASSLVYAGGSYNEQFFGPGTRLTVL.

The chain is built from TRBV6-6 and TRBJ1-5; a possible D gene is TRBD1 (5 bases). The V gene's germline CDR1 is MNHNY and CDR2 SVGAGI (reference sequence). V lost 5 bases, J lost 0 bases, and 14 bases lay in between. The CDR3 is made up of 16 amino acids. CDR3 amino acids: CASSPDTDYSNQPQHF. CDR3 DNA sequence: TGTGCCAGCAGTCCGGACACGGATTATAGCAATCAGCCCCAGCATTTT.

This sequence joins TRBV6-5 and TRBJ1-4; D unresolved. The ends were cut back, 8 bases at V and 6 bases at J, with 13 bases in the middle. The length of the CDR3 is 13 residues. Germline V lookup: CDR1 MNHEY, CDR2 SVGAGI. CDR3 region: CASLSQLHEKLFF. The CDR3 nucleotides read TGTGCCAGCCTAAGCCAACTACATGAAAAACTGTTTTTT.

The V gene is TRBV10-3, the J gene TRBJ2-7, with 7 bases that match TRBD2. With 11 bases clipped from V and 2 bases from J, the junction kept 6 bases outside the gene matches. CDR3 length equals 12 residues. From germline, CDR1 is ENHRY and CDR2 SYGVKD. The CDR3 reads CAASSGTYEQYF. The CDR3 coding sequence is TGTGCCGCCTCTAGCGGCACCTACGAGCAGTACTTC.

This clone was counted a single time. The sample contains more than one DNA sequence encoding this CDR3. This chain connects TRBV5-1 to TRBJ2-3; TRBD2 aligns across 13 bases. Germline CDR1 SGHRS, CDR2 YFSETQ. The length of the CDR3 is 16 residues. Trimming removed 5 bases from V and 3 bases from J; junction bases left unmatched: 6. The CDR3 DNA sequence: TGCGCCAGCAGTCGAGGACTAGCGGGAGAAACAGATACGCAGTATTTT. Translation gives CASSRGLAGETDTQYF.

The chain combines TRBV30 with TRBJ1-1; 7 bases agree with TRBD1. Germline V lookup: CDR1 GTSNPN, CDR2 SVGIG (reference sequence). After removal of 0 bases from V and 4 bases from J, the junction contained 2 bases not matched to a gene. The length of the CDR3 is 13 residues. CDR3: CAWSVSGGTEAFF. CDR3 nucleotide sequence: TGTGCCTGGAGTGTGTCAGGGGGCACTGAAGCTTTCTTT.

The chain uses TRBV2 and TRBJ2-7; TRBD2 aligns across 13 bases. V lost 6 bases to trimming and J lost 5 bases; unmatched junction nucleotides: 7. The CDR3 length is 15 residues. Per germline, CDR1 SNHLY and CDR2 FYNNEI. DNA of the CDR3: TGTGCCAGCAGAATTACTAGCGGGGGGGCCGACGAGCAGTACTTC. Translation gives CASRITSGGADEQYF. Together with reference TRBV2 and TRBJ2-7, the CDR3 gives the full variable domain: EPEVTQTPSHQVTQMGQEVILRCVPISNHLYFYWYRQILGQKVEFLVSFYNNEISEKSEIFDDQFSVERPDGSNFTLKIRSTKLEDSAMYFCASRITSGGADEQYFGPGTRLTVT.

The V gene is TRBV7-3, the J gene TRBJ2-5; unclear D gene. The V gene lost 3 bases and the J gene lost 5 bases, with 10 bases spanning the gap. CDR1 is SGHTA, CDR2 FQGTGA, per germline. This CDR3 has 13 amino acids. DNA of the CDR3: TGTGCCAGCAGCTTCTACGGGTGGGAGACCCAGTACTTC. Translated, it gives CASSFYGWETQYF.

The chain couples TRBV5-4 to TRBJ2-1; 8 bases map to TRBD2. This CDR3 has 18 amino acids. The ends lost 0 bases at V and 0 bases at J; junction bases unmatched: 8. From germline, CDR1 is SGHNT and CDR2 YYREEE (reference sequence). The CDR3 spells CASSLDTIAGSSYNEQFF. The DNA for the CDR3 is TGTGCCAGCAGCTTGGACACCATAGCGGGGAGCTCCTACAATGAGCAGTTCTTC.

The chain is built from TRBV5-4 and TRBJ2-6, with D perhaps matching TRBD1 (6 bases). Germline V gene data show CDR1 as SGHNT and CDR2 as YYREEE (reference sequence). This CDR3 is 18 amino acids long. Trimming shortened V by 0 bases and J by 2 bases, and 15 bases separated the two germline ends. CDR3 loop: CASSLGPGDPTGANVLTF. The CDR3 DNA sequence: TGTGCCAGCAGCTTGGGACCAGGGGACCCTACTGGGGCCAACGTCCTGACTTTC. The full variable domain, in which reference TRBV5-4 and TRBJ2-6 provide the parts outside the CDR3, is ETGVTQSPTHLIKTRGQQVTLRCSSQSGHNTVSWYQQALGQGPQFIFQYYREEENGRGNFPPRFSGLQFPNYSSELNVNALELDDSALYLCASSLGPGDPTGANVLTFGAGSRLTVL.

The rearrangement links TRBV19 to TRBJ2-7; TRBD1 is a possible D gene (6 bases). The germline V gene encodes CDR1 LNHDA and CDR2 SQIVND (reference sequence). Trimming left V 4 bases short and J 2 bases short, with 15 bases between. The CDR3 has 15 residues. CDR3 nucleotide sequence: TGTGCCAGTAGTAGAATGGACAGTTCGACCTACGAGCAGTACTTC. Translation gives CASSRMDSSTYEQYF.

The rearrangement joins TRBV7-9 to TRBJ2-3, with TRBD1 identical over 9 bases. In germline, CDR1 is SEHNR, CDR2 FQNEAQ (reference sequence). The CDR3 extends over 15 amino acids. The V segment lost 4 bases and the J segment 0 bases; nucleotides outside the gene matches: 2. The CDR3 loop reads CASSSQGASTDTQYF. The CDR3 DNA sequence: TGTGCCAGCAGCTCACAGGGGGCTAGCACAGATACGCAGTATTTT.

The genes are TRBV24-1 and TRBJ2-1; D gene unclear. CDR3 size: 12 residues. CDR1 and CDR2 from the germline V gene are KGHDR and SFDVKD. The V end was cut by 3 bases, the J end by 12 bases, with 11 bases between. The CDR3 loop reads CATSDLGVWQFF. DNA for the CDR3: TGTGCCACCAGTGATCTAGGTGTATGGCAGTTCTTC.

The CDR3: CASSPDRWGSYEQYF. The CDR3 DNA follows: TGTGCCAGCTCACCGGACAGGTGGGGCTCCTACGAGCAGTACTTC. This sequence joins TRBV18 and TRBJ2-7; 7 positions match TRBD1. The germline CDR1 and CDR2 sequences are KGHSH and LQKENI. J was trimmed by 0 bases and V by 3 bases; bases with no gene match: 5. The CDR3 has 15 amino acids.